This is a list of T cell receptor beta chains from one sample in a study of cytomegalovirus exposure and HLA in healthy donors. The assay was immunoSEQ multiplex PCR, and TCRdb's table has in-frame clones only and misses some. Found here are under 250,000 clones, 70% to 90% of them singletons; the top ten hold around 8%. Sequenced input: PBMCs. These receptors originate from a woman aged 55-69 years in good health and CMV-seropositive. CDR3s leave out the opening cysteine and the closing phenylalanine or tryptophan. Fields, in order: D gene, CDR3 length, V gene, CDR3 protein. A D gene is named only where the DNA matches it firmly.

>TRBD1|12|TRBV10-3
AISESGQNSPLH
>-|13|TRBV9
ASSPPQGSYNEQF
>TRBD1|14|TRBV27
ASSLVGTANNQPQH
>TRBD1|14|TRBV9
ASSAEPGQGSHEQY
>-|11|TRBV18
ASSNGGGETQY
>TRBD1|15|TRBV9
ASSVGVQGARAGELF
>TRBD1|14|TRBV5-1
ASSLDRGRTNEKLF
>-|11|TRBV11-1
ASKSRLNNEQF
>-|11|TRBV19
ASREAVKSSYT
>TRBD2|13|TRBV6-5
ASRTGTSGSWTQY
>-|11|TRBV7-3
ASSPGGYNEQF
>-|12|TRBV5-8
ASSSPLDREKLF
>-|12|TRBV10-3
AITLDRRNTEAF
>TRBD2|13|TRBV18
ASSPPSGSGYEQY
>-|12|TRBV10-2
ASSERRDPYEQY
>-|12|TRBV4-1
ASSQDEGREPQH
>-|14|TRBV9
ASSVDVEGKNYGYT
>TRBD1|12|TRBV5-1
ASSRDRGSDTQY
>TRBD1|11|TRBV18
ASVQDRGSEQY
>TRBD1|11|TRBV9
ASSQTGEYGYT